The clone carrying this T cell receptor (beta chain) occurred a few times. The target antigen is unknown. The data derive from a study of cytomegalovirus exposure and HLA in healthy donors. Findings and limits, study-wide: A prior analysis recorded that most TCR beta V segments were productive about 87% or about 30% of the time.

In the PCR, 60 Vbeta and 13 Jbeta primers were used. Libraries were prepared by immunoSEQ multiplex PCR; TCRdb keeps only in-frame clonotypes and omits some of them. The sample holds approximately 210,000 clones, around 75% seen once. The J segment lost 3 bases and the V segment lost 7 bases, leaving 12 bases of the junction unmatched. This CDR3 comprises 15 residues. CDR1 SEHNR and CDR2 FQNEAQ come from the germline V gene (reference sequence). Sequenced input: PBMCs. This sequence was found in a male donor in good health and CMV-seropositive. The rearrangement uses TRBV7-9 and TRBJ2-7, with TRBD1 matching 7 bases. CDR3 protein: CASTSTRDRLYEQYF. CDR3 nucleotide sequence: TGTGCCAGCACCTCAACCCGGGACAGACTCTACGAGCAGTACTTC.